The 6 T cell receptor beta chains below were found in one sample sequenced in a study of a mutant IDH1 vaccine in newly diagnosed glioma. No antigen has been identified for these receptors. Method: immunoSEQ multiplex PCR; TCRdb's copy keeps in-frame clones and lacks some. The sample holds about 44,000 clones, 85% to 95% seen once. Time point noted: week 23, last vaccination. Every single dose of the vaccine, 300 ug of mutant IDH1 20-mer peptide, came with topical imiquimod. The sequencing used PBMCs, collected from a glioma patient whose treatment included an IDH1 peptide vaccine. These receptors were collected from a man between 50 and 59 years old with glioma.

Here the CDR3 reads CASSSYRGSAGNQPQHF. CDR3 bases: TGTGCCAGCAGTTCCTACAGGGGGTCCGCGGGCAATCAGCCCCAGCATTTT. The chain carries TRBV27 and TRBJ1-5; TRBD1 matches 8 bases. CDR1 and CDR2 (germline): MNHEY, SMNVEV (reference sequence). J was trimmed by 2 bases and V by 4 bases; bases with no gene match: 10. CDR3 length: 17 amino acids.

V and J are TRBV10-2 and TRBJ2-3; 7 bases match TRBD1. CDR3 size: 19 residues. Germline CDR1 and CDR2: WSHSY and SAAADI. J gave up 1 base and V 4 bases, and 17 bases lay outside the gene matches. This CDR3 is CASSASSASAGGRTDTQYF. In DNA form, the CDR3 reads TGCGCCAGCAGTGCGTCGTCGGCGTCGGCAGGGGGACGCACAGATACGCAGTATTTT.

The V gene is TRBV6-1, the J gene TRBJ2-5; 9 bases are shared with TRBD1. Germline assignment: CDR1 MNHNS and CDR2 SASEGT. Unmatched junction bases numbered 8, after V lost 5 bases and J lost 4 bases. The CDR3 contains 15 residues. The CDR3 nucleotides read TGTGCCAGCAGTCCAACCAAGGGACAGGGAGAGACCCAGTACTTC. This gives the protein CASSPTKGQGETQYF.

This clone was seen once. DNA of the CDR3: TGTGCCAGCAGCCAGGTTAGGGGAGGGTACGAGCAGTACTTC. Protein product: CASSQVRGGYEQYF. The rearrangement joins TRBV27 to TRBJ2-7, with 7 bases fitting TRBD2. This CDR3 contains 14 residues. Trimming at V came to 6 bases and at J to 4 bases, leaving 9 bases not matched to a gene. CDR1 is MNHEY and CDR2 is SMNVEV in the germline V gene (reference sequence).

CDR3 region: CASSSTPGADQPQHF. The CDR3 coding sequence is TGTGCCAGCAGCTCCACCCCAGGGGCGGATCAGCCCCAGCATTTT. V and J are TRBV7-2 and TRBJ1-5; D possibly corresponds to TRBD1 (6 bases). V shed 4 bases and J shed 5 bases, with 15 bases lying between them. This CDR3 has 15 residues. CDR1 is SGHTA, CDR2 FQGNSA, per germline.

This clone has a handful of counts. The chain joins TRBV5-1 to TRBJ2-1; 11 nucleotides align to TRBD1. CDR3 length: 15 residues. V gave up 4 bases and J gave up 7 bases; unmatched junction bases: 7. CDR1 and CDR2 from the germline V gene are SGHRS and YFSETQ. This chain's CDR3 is CASSGGQGAFNEQFF. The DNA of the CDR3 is TGCGCCAGCAGCGGCGGACAGGGGGCTTTTAATGAGCAGTTCTTC.